The clone carrying this T cell receptor (beta chain) was seen more than once but under ten times. Germline CDR1 and CDR2: LGHDT and YNNKEL (reference sequence). The trim removed 1 base at V and 5 bases at J, leaving 9 bases unmatched. The CDR3 spans 16 residues. This entry belongs to a study of identical twins. One entry per CDR3 protein, called by TCRdb with MiXCR from the 5' RACE reads. The sample gives about 190,000 distinct CDR3 sequences, less than 20% of which show up once; about 38% is in the top ten. The data were also submitted as part of a second study, on T cells expressing NK-cell markers.

The origin of this receptor is a woman aged 18 to 35 in good health. What was sequenced was CD8+ T cells sorted from blood. The V gene is TRBV3-1, the J gene TRBJ2-3; 7 bases map to TRBD2. The CDR3 sequence: CASSQVLWGGGDTQYF. In DNA, the CDR3 is TGTGCCAGCAGCCAAGTTCTATGGGGGGGAGGAGATACGCAGTATTTT.